The source of this T cell receptor (beta chain) is a study of read filtering for tumor transcriptome and immune sequencing. Study-wide results and caveats: IR-seq and RNA-seq agreed better without single-read clonotypes.

Molecular barcoded adaptors covering alpha/delta and beta/gamma chains were used on 400 ng RNA. TCRdb used MiXCR to reprocess the reads, holding one entry per CDR3 protein. Of fewer than 100,000 distinct CDR3 sequences in the sample, over 9% are singletons; the top ten hold 15%. This clonotype was picked up many times. Its target is not known. V shed 5 bases and J shed 4 bases, with 14 bases lying between them. The CDR3 extends over 14 amino acids. Germline V lookup: CDR1 SGHAT, CDR2 FQNNGV. The sequence came from a donor aged 40 or older with multiple myeloma. Input material: a population of CD138-negative cells sorted from bone marrow. The chain uses TRBV11-2 and TRBJ1-1, with a tentative D call TRBD1 (6 bases). The CDR3 DNA sequence: TGTGCCAGCAGCGGGAGCAGGGGTAGCACTGAAGCTTTCTTT. Its translation: CASSGSRGSTEAFF.